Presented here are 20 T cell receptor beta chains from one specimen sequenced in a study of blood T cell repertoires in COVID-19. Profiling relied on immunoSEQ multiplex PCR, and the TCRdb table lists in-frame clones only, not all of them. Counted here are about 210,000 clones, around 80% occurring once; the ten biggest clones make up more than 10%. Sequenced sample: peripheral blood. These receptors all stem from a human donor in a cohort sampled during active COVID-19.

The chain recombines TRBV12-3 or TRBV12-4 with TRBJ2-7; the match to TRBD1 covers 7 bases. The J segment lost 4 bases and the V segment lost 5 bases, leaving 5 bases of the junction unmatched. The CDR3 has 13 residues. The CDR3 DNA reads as TGTGCCAGCAGTACCGGGACAGCTTACGAGCAGTACTTC. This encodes CASSTGTAYEQYF.

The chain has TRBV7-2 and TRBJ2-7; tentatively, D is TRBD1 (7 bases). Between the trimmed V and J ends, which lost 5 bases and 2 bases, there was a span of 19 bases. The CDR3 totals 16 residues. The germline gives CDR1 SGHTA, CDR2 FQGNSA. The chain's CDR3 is CASSRTAGQTTYEQYF. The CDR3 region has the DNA TGTGCCAGCAGCCGGACGGCGGGACAGACCACCTACGAGCAGTACTTC.

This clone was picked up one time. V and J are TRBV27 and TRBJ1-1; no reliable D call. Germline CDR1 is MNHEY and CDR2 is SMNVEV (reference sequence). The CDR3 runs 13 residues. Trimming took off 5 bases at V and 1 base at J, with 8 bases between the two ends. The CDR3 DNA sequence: TGTGCCAGCAGTGCCCCGGGGAACACTGAAGCTTTCTTT. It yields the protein CASSAPGNTEAFF.

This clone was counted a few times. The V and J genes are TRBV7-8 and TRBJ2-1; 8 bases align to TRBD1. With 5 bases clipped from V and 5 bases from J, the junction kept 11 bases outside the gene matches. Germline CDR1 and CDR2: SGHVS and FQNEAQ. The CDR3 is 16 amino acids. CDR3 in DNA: TGTGCCAGCAGCCTGATAGGCACAGGGGGAAACAATGAGCAGTTCTTC. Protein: CASSLIGTGGNNEQFF.

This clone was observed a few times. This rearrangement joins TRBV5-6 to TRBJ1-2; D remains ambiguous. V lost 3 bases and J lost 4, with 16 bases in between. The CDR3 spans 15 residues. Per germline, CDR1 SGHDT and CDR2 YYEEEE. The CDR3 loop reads CASSSALEGTYGYTF. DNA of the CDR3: TGTGCCAGCAGCTCGGCCCTGGAGGGCACCTATGGCTACACCTTC.

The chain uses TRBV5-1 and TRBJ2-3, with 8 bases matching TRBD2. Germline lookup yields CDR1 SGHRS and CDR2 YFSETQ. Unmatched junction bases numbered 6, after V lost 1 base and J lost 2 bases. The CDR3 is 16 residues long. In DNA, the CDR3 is TGCGCCAGCAGCTTGAATAGCGGGGCAATCACAGATACGCAGTATTTT. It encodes CASSLNSGAITDTQYF.

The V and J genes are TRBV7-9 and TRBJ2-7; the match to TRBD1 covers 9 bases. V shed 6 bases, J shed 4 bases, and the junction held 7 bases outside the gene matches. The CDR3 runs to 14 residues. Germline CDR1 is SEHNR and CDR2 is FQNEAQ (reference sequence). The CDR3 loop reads CASSPPGQGYEQYF. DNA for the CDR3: TGTGCCAGCAGTCCTCCGGGACAGGGTTACGAGCAGTACTTC.

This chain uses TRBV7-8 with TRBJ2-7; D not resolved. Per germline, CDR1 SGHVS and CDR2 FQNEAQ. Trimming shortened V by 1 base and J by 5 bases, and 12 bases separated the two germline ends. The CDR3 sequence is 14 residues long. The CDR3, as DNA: TGTGCCAGCAGCTTAGTTGATGGGCTCCACGAGCAGTACTTC. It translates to CASSLVDGLHEQYF.

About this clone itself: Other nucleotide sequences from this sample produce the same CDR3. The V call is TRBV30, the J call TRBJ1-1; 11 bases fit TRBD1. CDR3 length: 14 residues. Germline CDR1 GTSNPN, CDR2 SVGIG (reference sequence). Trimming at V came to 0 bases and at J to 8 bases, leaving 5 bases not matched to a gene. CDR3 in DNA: TGTGCCTGGAGTGTACTAGGACAGGGGGCGGAAGCTTTCTTT. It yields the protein CAWSVLGQGAEAFF.

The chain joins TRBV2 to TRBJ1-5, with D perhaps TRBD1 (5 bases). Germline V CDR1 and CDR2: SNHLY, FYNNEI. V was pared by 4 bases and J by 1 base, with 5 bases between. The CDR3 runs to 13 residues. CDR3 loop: CASSGQSNQPQHF. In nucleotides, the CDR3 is TGTGCCAGCAGTGGACAGAGCAATCAGCCCCAGCATTTT.

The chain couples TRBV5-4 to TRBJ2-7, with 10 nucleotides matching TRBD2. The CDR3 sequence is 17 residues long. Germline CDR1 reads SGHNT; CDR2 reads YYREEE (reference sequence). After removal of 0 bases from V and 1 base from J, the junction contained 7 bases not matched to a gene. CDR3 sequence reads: CASSLGVGTSESYEQYF. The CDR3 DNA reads TGTGCCAGCAGCTTGGGGGTTGGGACTAGCGAGTCCTACGAGCAGTACTTC.

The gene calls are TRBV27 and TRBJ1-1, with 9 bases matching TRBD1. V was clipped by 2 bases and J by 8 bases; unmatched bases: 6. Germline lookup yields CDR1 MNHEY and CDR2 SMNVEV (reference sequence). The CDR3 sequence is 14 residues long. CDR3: CASSLTYRGLEAFF. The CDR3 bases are TGTGCCAGCAGTTTAACCTACAGGGGGCTGGAAGCTTTCTTT.

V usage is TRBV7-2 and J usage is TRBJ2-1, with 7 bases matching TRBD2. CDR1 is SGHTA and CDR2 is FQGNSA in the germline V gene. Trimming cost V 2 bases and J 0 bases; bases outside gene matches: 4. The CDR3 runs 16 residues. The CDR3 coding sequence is TGTGCCAGCAGCTTAATTGGCGGGAGCTCCTACAATGAGCAGTTCTTC. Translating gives CASSLIGGSSYNEQFF.

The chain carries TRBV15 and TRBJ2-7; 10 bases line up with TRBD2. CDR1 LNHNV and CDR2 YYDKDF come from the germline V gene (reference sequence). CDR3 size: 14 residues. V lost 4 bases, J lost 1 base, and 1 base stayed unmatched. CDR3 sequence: CATSTSGRSYEQYF. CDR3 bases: TGTGCCACCAGCACTAGCGGGAGATCCTACGAGCAGTACTTC.

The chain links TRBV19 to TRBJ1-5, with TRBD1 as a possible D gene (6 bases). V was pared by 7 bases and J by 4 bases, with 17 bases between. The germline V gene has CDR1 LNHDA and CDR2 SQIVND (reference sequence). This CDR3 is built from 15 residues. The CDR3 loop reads CASIIGAGVNQPQHF. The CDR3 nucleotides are TGTGCCAGTATTATTGGCGCAGGGGTAAATCAGCCCCAGCATTTT.

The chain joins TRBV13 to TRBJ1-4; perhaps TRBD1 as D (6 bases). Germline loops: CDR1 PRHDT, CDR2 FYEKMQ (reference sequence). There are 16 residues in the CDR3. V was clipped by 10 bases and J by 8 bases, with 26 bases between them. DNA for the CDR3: TGTGCCACTACGTACGGGGACGGAAAGGGGGAAGAAAAACTGTTTTTT. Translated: CATTYGDGKGEEKLFF.

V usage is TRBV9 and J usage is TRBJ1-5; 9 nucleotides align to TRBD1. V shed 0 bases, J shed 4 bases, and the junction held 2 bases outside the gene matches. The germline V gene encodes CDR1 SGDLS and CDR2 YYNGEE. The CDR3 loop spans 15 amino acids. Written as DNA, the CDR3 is TGTGCCAGCAGCGTAGGACAGGGGGAAAATCAGCCCCAGCATTTT. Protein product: CASSVGQGENQPQHF. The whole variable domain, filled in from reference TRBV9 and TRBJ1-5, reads DSGVTQTPKHLITATGQRVTLRCSPRSGDLSVYWYQQSLDQGLQFLIQYYNGEERAKGNILERFSAQQFPDLHSELNLSSLELGDSALYFCASSVGQGENQPQHFGDGTRLSIL.

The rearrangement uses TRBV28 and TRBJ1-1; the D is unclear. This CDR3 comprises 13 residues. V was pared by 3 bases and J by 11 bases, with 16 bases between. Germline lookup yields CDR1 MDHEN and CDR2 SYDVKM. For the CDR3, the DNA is TGTGCCAGCAGTTTCCAACCGACACGGTGGGCTTTCTTT. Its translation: CASSFQPTRWAFF.

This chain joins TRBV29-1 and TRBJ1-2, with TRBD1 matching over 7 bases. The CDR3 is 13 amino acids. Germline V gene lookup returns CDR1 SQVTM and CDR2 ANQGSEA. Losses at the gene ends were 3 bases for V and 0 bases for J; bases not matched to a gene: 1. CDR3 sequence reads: CSVDRGANYGYTF. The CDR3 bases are TGCAGCGTTGACAGGGGGGCTAACTATGGCTACACCTTC.

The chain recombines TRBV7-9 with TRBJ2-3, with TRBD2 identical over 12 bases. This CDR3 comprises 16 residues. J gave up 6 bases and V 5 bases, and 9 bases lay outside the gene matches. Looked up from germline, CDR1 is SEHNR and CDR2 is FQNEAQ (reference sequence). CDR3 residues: CASSPPSGGAGDTQYF. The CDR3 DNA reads TGTGCCAGCAGCCCCCCTAGCGGGGGGGCGGGCGATACGCAGTATTTT.